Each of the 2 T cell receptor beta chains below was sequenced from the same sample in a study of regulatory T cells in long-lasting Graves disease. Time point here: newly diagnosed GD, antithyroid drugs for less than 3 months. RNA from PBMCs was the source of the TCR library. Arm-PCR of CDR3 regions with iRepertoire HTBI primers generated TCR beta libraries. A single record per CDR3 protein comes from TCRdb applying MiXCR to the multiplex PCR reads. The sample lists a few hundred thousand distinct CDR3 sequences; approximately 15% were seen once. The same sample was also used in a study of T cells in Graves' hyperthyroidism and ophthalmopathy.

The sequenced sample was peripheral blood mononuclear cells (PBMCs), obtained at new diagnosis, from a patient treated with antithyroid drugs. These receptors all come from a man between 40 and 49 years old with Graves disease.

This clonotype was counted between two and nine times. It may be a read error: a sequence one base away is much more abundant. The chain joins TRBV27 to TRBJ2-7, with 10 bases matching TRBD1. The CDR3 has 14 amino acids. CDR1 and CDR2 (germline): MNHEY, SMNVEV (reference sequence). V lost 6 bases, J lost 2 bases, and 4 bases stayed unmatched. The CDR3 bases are TGTGCCAGCAGAACCGGGACAGGGGCCTACGAGCAGTACTTC. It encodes CASRTGTGAYEQYF.

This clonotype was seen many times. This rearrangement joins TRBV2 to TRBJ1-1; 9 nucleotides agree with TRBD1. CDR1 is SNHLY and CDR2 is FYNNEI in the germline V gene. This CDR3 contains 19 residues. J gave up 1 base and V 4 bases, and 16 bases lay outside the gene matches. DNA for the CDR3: TGTGCCAGCAGTGTGGTACGGGACAGGGATTCTCGTCCGAACACTGAAGCTTTCTTT. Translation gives CASSVVRDRDSRPNTEAFF.